These 17 T cell receptor beta chains were all obtained from the same sample, sequenced in a study of Ad26.COV2.S vaccination and SARS-CoV-2 variants. Method: immunoSEQ multiplex PCR; TCRdb's copy keeps in-frame clones and lacks some. The sample consists of some 350,000 clones, approximately 84% of them appearing once. Treatment defined: 15 to 20 received Ad26.COV2.S at low or high dose, single or two shots; 5 received placebo; per-sample allocation not given. Sampling happened 63 days after the first vaccine or placebo injection. The sample in question was peripheral blood, obtained in a trial of Ad26.COV2.S vaccine versus placebo. These receptors all stem from a person between 18 and 59 years old who received the Ad26.COV2.S COVID-19 vaccine or a placebo.

This rearrangement joins TRBV5-5 to TRBJ1-2; possibly TRBD1 for D (6 bases). This CDR3 region has 16 residues. In germline, CDR1 is SGHKS, CDR2 YYEKEE (reference sequence). V was cut by 4 bases and J by 4 bases, with 20 bases left in between. The chain's CDR3 is CASSPSGGGRSYGYTF. The CDR3 bases are TGTGCCAGCAGCCCTTCGGGGGGGGGCCGCTCCTATGGCTACACCTTC.

This chain connects TRBV7-2 to TRBJ2-2; 7 bases agree with TRBD1. The CDR3 sequence is 15 residues long. J was trimmed by 6 bases and V by 1 base; bases with no gene match: 5. Germline V gene lookup returns CDR1 SGHTA and CDR2 FQGNSA. This CDR3 reads CASSLEQGYPGELFF. The DNA of the CDR3 is TGTGCCAGCAGCTTAGAACAGGGGTACCCCGGGGAGCTGTTTTTT.

This clone showed up just a few times. This chain joins TRBV11-2 and TRBJ1-1; no definite D call. The V end was cut by 3 bases, the J end by 1 base, with 12 bases between. Per germline, CDR1 SGHAT and CDR2 FQNNGV. This CDR3 region has 15 residues. The CDR3 loop reads CASSFTRWGNTEAFF. The DNA of the CDR3 is TGTGCCAGCAGCTTCACTAGATGGGGGAACACTGAAGCTTTCTTT.

The V and J genes are TRBV6-6 and TRBJ1-5; D ambiguous. The V and J ends lost 6 bases and 1 base respectively, with 22 bases between them. The germline V gene has CDR1 MNHNY and CDR2 SVGAGI (reference sequence). This CDR3 contains 18 residues. The CDR3 bases are TGTGCCAGCAGCCGAGCAGACGGGAGGGTGTTGAGCAATCAGCCCCAGCATTTT. Residues: CASSRADGRVLSNQPQHF.

The sample holds one count of this clone. The chain uses TRBV27 and TRBJ2-5; 7 nucleotides match TRBD2. V shed 3 bases, J shed 1 base, and the junction held 8 bases outside the gene matches. Germline lookup yields CDR1 MNHEY and CDR2 SMNVEV (reference sequence). The CDR3 has 16 amino acids. CDR3 nucleotides: TGTGCCAGCAGTTTCCCTACTAGCGCGAGCCAAGAGACCCAGTACTTC. Translated: CASSFPTSASQETQYF.

The chain employs TRBV6-5 and TRBJ1-2; TRBD1 matches at 8 bases. This CDR3 has 13 residues. Germline V CDR1 and CDR2: MNHEY, SVGAGI. With 5 bases clipped from V and 7 bases from J, the junction kept 6 bases outside the gene matches. Here the CDR3 reads CASSPRQGTGYTF. CDR3 coding DNA: TGTGCCAGCAGTCCTCGACAGGGGACTGGCTACACCTTC.

This chain links TRBV6-5 with TRBJ2-3, with a tentative D call TRBD2 (5 bases). Germline CDR1 MNHEY, CDR2 SVGAGI. V was pared by 4 bases and J by 0 bases, with 11 bases between. CDR3 length: 15 residues. The CDR3 loop reads CASSWARTSTDTQYF. CDR3 nucleotide sequence: TGTGCCAGCAGTTGGGCACGGACTAGCACAGATACGCAGTATTTT.

The chain links TRBV14 to TRBJ1-2; 8 nucleotides line up with TRBD1. The CDR3 runs to 17 residues. V trimming: 4 bases; J trimming: 1 base; junction bases outside the gene matches: 11. Germline values: CDR1 SGHDN, CDR2 FVKESK. The CDR3 loop reads CASSPTPGQAFNYGYTF. CDR3 DNA: TGTGCCAGCAGCCCGACACCGGGACAGGCGTTTAACTATGGCTACACCTTC.

This clone was seen just once. This chain uses TRBV11-3 with TRBJ2-1, with TRBD2 matching 11 bases. J was trimmed by 5 bases and V by 4 bases; bases with no gene match: 4. Germline V CDR1 and CDR2: SGHNT, YENEEA. The length of the CDR3 is 15 residues. CDR3 residues: CASSYRLAGNNEQFF. Written as DNA, the CDR3 is TGTGCCAGCAGCTATAGACTAGCGGGGAACAATGAGCAGTTCTTC.

The chain carries TRBV27 and TRBJ2-7; 12 bases align to TRBD2. J gave up 3 bases and V 4 bases, and 7 bases lay outside the gene matches. Germline CDR1 reads MNHEY; CDR2 reads SMNVEV (reference sequence). CDR3 size: 16 residues. CDR3 DNA sequence: TGTGCCAGCAGTTACCGGGGGGGACTAGCGGGCTACGAGCAGTACTTC. Amino acid sequence: CASSYRGGLAGYEQYF.

This chain connects TRBV5-1 to TRBJ2-7, with D perhaps matching TRBD1 (6 bases). CDR3 length: 14 residues. The germline V gene encodes CDR1 SGHRS and CDR2 YFSETQ. V lost 0 bases to trimming and J lost 0 bases, with 7 bases between them. The CDR3 loop is CASSLGTVSYEQYF. CDR3 DNA sequence: TGCGCCAGCAGCTTGGGGACAGTCTCCTACGAGCAGTACTTC. Full variable domain (remainder filled in from reference TRBV5-1 and TRBJ2-7): KAGVTQTPRYLIKTRGQQVTLSCSPISGHRSVSWYQQTPGQGLQFLFEYFSETQRNKGNFPGRFSGRQFSNSRSEMNVSTLELGDSALYLCASSLGTVSYEQYFGPGTRLTVT.

The CDR3 here is CASSESRGPSNEKLFF. CDR3 DNA: TGCGCCAGCAGTGAGTCCCGGGGACCGAGTAATGAAAAACTGTTTTTT. The chain has TRBV10-2 and TRBJ1-4; weak D call: TRBD1 (5 bases). CDR1 and CDR2 (germline): WSHSY, SAAADI. The CDR3 loop spans 16 amino acids. V was shortened by 0 bases and J by 4 bases, with 12 bases between the two germline ends.

V and J are TRBV29-1 and TRBJ1-4, with 9 bases lining up with TRBD1. V was clipped by 6 bases and J by 6 bases; unmatched bases: 14. From germline, CDR1 is SQVTM and CDR2 ANQGSEA. CDR3 length: 16 residues. The CDR3 protein is CSVEDTPTGGHEKLFF. CDR3 coding DNA: TGCAGCGTCGAGGACACACCGACAGGGGGACATGAAAAACTGTTTTTT.

This chain links TRBV9 with TRBJ1-1; perhaps TRBD1 as D (5 bases). The germline V and J ends were trimmed by 4 bases and 1 base, with 17 bases remaining between them. The CDR3 length is 16 residues. Germline V gene lookup returns CDR1 SGDLS and CDR2 YYNGEE. CDR3 loop: CASSFPLVGENTEAFF. CDR3 nucleotides: TGTGCCAGCAGCTTCCCCCTCGTGGGGGAGAACACTGAAGCTTTCTTT. The variable domain in full, with the rest retrieved from reference TRBV9 and TRBJ1-1, is DSGVTQTPKHLITATGQRVTLRCSPRSGDLSVYWYQQSLDQGLQFLIQYYNGEERAKGNILERFSAQQFPDLHSELNLSSLELGDSALYFCASSFPLVGENTEAFFGQGTRLTVV.

The gene calls are TRBV10-3 and TRBJ2-7; D gene unclear. From germline, CDR1 is ENHRY and CDR2 SYGVKD. With 0 bases removed from V and 4 bases from J, the gap between germline ends came to 16 bases. This CDR3 region has 16 residues. In DNA form, the CDR3 reads TGTGCCATCAGTGAGTCGAAGGTCAAGGTAACTTACGAGCAGTACTTC. This translates into CAISESKVKVTYEQYF.

The chain is built from TRBV5-6 and TRBJ2-2; a weak D match, TRBD1 (6 bases). The V gene's germline CDR1 is SGHDT and CDR2 YYEEEE. The CDR3 is 15 amino acids. The V end was cut by 0 bases, the J end by 3 bases, with 9 bases between. The CDR3 nucleotides are TGTGCCAGCAGCTTGGGGCAGGGGTACACCGGGGAGCTGTTTTTT. It codes for CASSLGQGYTGELFF. The full variable domain, its missing parts supplied by reference TRBV5-6 and TRBJ2-2, is DAGVTQSPTHLIKTRGQQVTLRCSPKSGHDTVSWYQQALGQGPQFIFQYYEEEERQRGNFPDRFSGHQFPNYSSELNVNALLLGDSALYLCASSLGQGYTGELFFGEGSRLTVL.

CDR3 sequence reads: CASSPGKPSYNEQFF. As DNA, the CDR3 is TGTGCCAGCTCACCAGGGAAACCGTCCTACAATGAGCAGTTCTTC. V and J are TRBV18 and TRBJ2-1; D is uncertain. Germline-derived CDR1 and CDR2 are KGHSH and LQKENI. V was pared by 2 bases and J by 1 base, with 9 bases between. This CDR3 is 15 amino acids long.